This T cell receptor (beta chain) was sequenced during a study of response to subunit inactivated influenza vaccine. Findings of the study overall: Seasonal influenza vaccination, on each occasion, was suggested by the authors to recruit few new T cells.

TCRdb reanalysed the RT-PCR reads using MiXCR and keeps one entry per CDR3 protein. Of fewer than 200,000 distinct CDR3 sequences in the sample, approximately 8.7% are singletons; the top ten hold roughly 10%. The sample holds a few counts of this clonotype. Its antigen is as yet unknown. CDR1 DFQATT and CDR2 SNEGSKA come from the germline V gene (reference sequence). This CDR3 has 14 amino acids. Trimming removed 5 bases from V and 1 base from J, with 13 bases in between. The clonotype originates from a man in his forties or fifties who received an inactivated influenza vaccine. The chain uses TRBV20-1 and TRBJ2-3; D perhaps matches TRBD1 (5 bases). The sample in question was non-naive T cells sorted from PBMCs, obtained on the day of vaccination. This CDR3 reads CSAPDTAGTDTQYF. The CDR3 nucleotides read TGCAGTGCTCCGGACACGGCTGGCACAGATACGCAGTATTTT.